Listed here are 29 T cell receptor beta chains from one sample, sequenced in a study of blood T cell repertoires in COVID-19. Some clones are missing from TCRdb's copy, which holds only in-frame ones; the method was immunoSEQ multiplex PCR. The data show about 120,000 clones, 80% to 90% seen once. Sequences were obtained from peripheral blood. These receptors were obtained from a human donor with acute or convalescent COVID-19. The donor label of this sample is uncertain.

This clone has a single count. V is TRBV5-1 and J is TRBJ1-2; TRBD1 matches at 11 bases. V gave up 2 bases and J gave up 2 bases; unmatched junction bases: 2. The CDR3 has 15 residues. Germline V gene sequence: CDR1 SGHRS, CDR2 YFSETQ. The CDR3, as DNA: TGCGCCAGCAGCTTTGGGGACAGGGGGAACTATGGCTACACCTTC. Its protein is CASSFGDRGNYGYTF. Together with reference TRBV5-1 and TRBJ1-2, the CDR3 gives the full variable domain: KAGVTQTPRYLIKTRGQQVTLSCSPISGHRSVSWYQQTPGQGLQFLFEYFSETQRNKGNFPGRFSGRQFSNSRSEMNVSTLELGDSALYLCASSFGDRGNYGYTFGSGTRLTVV.

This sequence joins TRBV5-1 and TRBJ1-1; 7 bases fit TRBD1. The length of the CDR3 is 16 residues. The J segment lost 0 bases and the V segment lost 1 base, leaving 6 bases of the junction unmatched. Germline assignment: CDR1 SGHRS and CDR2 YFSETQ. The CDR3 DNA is TGCGCCAGCAGCTTGCACCCGGGACAGATGAACACTGAAGCTTTCTTT. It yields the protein CASSLHPGQMNTEAFF.

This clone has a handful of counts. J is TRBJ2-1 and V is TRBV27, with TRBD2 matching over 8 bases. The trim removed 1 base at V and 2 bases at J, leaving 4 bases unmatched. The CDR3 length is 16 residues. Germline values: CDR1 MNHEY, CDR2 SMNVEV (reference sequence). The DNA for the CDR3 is TGTGCCAGCAGTTTATTGGGAGCGGGGGCCTACAATGAGCAGTTCTTC. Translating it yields CASSLLGAGAYNEQFF.

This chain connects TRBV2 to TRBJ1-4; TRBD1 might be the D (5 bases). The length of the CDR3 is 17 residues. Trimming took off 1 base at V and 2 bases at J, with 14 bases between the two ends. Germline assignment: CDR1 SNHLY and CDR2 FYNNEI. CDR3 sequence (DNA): TGTGCCAGCAGTGAAGTAGTTATGGGGCCTACTAATGAAAAACTGTTTTTT. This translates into CASSEVVMGPTNEKLFF.

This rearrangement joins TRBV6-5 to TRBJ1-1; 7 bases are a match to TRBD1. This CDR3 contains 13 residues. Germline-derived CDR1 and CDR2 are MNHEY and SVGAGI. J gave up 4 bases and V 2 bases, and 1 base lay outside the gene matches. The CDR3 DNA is TGTGCCAGCAGTTACCAGGGGGGCACTGAAGCTTTCTTT. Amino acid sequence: CASSYQGGTEAFF.

The CDR3 sequence: CATRDRDWDEQYF. As DNA, the CDR3 is TGCGCCACACGGGACAGGGATTGGGACGAGCAGTACTTC. The V gene is TRBV23-1, the J gene TRBJ2-7; 9 bases are shared with TRBD1. TRBV23-1 is reported as an ORF; its role is uncertain. Germline trimming cut 10 bases from V and 5 bases from J; bases unmatched to any gene: 9. This CDR3 has 13 residues.

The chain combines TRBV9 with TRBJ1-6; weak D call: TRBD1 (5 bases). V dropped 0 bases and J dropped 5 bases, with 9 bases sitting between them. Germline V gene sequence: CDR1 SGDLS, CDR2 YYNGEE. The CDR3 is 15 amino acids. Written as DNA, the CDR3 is TGTGCCAGCAGCGTAGGGGGGGTCCATAATTCACCCCTCCACTTT. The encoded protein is CASSVGGVHNSPLHF.

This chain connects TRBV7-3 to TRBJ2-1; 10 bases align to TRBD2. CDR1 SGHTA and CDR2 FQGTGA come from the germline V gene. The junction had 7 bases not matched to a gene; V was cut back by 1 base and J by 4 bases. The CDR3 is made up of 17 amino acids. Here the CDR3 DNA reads TGTGCCAGCAGCTTAAGCCTGACTAGCGGGTTATACAATGAGCAGTTCTTC. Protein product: CASSLSLTSGLYNEQFF.

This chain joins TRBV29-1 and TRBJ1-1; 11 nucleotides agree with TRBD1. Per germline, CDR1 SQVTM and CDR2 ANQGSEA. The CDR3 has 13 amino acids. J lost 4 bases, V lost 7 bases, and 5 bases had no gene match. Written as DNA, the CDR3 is TGCAGCGGTGGACAGGGGGCGACCACTGAAGCTTTCTTT. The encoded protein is CSGGQGATTEAFF. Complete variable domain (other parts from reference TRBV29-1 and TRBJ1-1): SAVISQKPSRDICQRGTSLTIQCQVDSQVTMMFWYRQQPGQSLTLIATANQGSEATYESGFVIDKFPISRPNLTFSTLTVSNMSPEDSSIYLCSGGQGATTEAFFGQGTRLTVV.

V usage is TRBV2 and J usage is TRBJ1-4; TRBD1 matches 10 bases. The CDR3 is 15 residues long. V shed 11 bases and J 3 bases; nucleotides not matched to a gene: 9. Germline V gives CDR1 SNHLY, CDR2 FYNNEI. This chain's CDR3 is CACLGQGFANEKLFF. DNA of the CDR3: TGTGCCTGCCTGGGACAGGGGTTCGCTAATGAAAAACTGTTTTTT.

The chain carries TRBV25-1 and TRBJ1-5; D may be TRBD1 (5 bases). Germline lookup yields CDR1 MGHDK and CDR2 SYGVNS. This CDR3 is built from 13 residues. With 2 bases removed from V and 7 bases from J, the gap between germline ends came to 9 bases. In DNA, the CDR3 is TGTGCCAGCAGTGAAGGGGGGGGACAGCCCCAGCATTTT. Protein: CASSEGGGQPQHF.

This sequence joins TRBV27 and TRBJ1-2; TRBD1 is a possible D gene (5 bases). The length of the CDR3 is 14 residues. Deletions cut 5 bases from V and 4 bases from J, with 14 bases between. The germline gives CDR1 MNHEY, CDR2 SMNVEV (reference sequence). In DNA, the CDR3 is TGTGCCAGCAGTACGTCAGGGAGGAGCTATGGCTACACCTTC. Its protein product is CASSTSGRSYGYTF.

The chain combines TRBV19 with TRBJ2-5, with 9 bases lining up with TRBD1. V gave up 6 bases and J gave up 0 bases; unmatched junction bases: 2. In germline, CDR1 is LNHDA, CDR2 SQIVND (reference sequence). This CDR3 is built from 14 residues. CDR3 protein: CASRGQGNQETQYF. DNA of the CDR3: TGTGCCAGTAGGGGACAGGGCAACCAAGAGACCCAGTACTTC. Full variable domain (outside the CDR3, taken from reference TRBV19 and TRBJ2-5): DGGITQSPKYLFRKEGQNVTLSCEQNLNHDAMYWYRQDPGQGLRLIYYSQIVNDFQKGDIAEGYSVSREKKESFPLTVTSAQKNPTAFYLCASRGQGNQETQYFGPGTRLLVL.

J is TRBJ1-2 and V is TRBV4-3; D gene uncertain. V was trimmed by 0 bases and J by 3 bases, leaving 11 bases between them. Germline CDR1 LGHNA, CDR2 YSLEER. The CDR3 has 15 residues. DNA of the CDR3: TGCGCCAGCAGCCAAGATCGCTACTCCTACTATGGCTACACCTTC. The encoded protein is CASSQDRYSYYGYTF.

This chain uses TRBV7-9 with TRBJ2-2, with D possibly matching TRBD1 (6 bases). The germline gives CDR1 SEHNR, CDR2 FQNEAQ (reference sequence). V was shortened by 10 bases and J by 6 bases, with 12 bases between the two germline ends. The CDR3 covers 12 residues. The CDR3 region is CATRGSAGELFF. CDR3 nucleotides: TGTGCCACAAGGGGGTCGGCCGGGGAGCTGTTTTTT.

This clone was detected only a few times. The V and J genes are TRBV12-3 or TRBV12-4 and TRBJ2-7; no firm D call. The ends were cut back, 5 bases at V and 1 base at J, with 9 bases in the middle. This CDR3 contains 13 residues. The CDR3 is CASSPHNSYEQYF. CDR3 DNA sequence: TGTGCCAGCAGTCCACATAATTCCTACGAGCAGTACTTC.

The CDR3 DNA is TGTGCCAGCAGCCCCAGAGCTAGAGATACGCAGTATTTT. Translation gives CASSPRARDTQYF. The gene calls are TRBV7-2 and TRBJ2-3; D not certain. Between the trimmed V and J ends, which lost 5 bases and 5 bases, there was a span of 11 bases. Germline V gene data show CDR1 as SGHTA and CDR2 as FQGNSA. The CDR3 totals 13 residues.

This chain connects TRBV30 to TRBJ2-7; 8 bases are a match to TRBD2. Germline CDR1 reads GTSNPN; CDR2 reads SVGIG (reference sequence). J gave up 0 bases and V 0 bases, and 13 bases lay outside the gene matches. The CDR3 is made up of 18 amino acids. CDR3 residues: CAWSVRGPGRGSSYEQYF. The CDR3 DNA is TGTGCCTGGAGTGTAAGGGGTCCCGGGAGGGGTAGCTCCTACGAGCAGTACTTC.

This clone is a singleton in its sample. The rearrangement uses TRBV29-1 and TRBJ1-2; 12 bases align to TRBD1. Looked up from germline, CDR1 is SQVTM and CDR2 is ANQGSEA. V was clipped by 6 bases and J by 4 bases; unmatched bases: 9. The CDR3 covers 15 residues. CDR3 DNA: TGCAGCGTGTCTACCGGGACAGGGGGCCCCTATGGCTACACCTTC. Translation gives CSVSTGTGGPYGYTF.

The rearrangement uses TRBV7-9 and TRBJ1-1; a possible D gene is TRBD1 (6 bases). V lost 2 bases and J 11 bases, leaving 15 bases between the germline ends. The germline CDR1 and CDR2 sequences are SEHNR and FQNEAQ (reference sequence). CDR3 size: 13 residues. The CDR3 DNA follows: TGTGCCAGCAGCTTACTATATTCAGGGGAGGCTTTCTTT. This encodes CASSLLYSGEAFF.

CDR3 region: CASSDSSRGRAFF. The CDR3 DNA sequence: TGTGCCAGCAGTGACTCGTCAAGGGGTCGGGCTTTCTTT. The chain combines TRBV6-4 with TRBJ1-1; possibly TRBD1 for D (5 bases). Germline lookup yields CDR1 MRHNA and CDR2 SNTAGT. The CDR3 length is 13 residues. V lost 0 bases, J lost 11 bases, and 13 bases lay in between.

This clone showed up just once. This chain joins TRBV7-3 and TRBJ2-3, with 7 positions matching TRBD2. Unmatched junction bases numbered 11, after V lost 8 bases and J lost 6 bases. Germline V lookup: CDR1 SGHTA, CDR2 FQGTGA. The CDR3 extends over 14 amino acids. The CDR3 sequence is CASSRLAERDTQYF. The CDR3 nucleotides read TGTGCCAGCTCTAGACTAGCCGAGCGGGATACGCAGTATTTT.

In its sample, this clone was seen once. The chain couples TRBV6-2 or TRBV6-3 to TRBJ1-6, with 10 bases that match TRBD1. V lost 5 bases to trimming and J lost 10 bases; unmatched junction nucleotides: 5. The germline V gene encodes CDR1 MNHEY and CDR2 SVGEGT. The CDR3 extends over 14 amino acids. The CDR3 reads CASSTGTGASPLHF. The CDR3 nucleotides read TGTGCCAGCAGTACCGGGACAGGGGCGTCACCCCTCCACTTT.

The CDR3, as DNA: TGTGCCAGCAGCTCCCCCGGGACTACCTACAATGAGCAGTTCTTC. It yields the protein CASSSPGTTYNEQFF. The chain has TRBV7-9 and TRBJ2-1; TRBD2 matches at 7 bases. Germline trimming cut 4 bases from V and 2 bases from J; bases unmatched to any gene: 5. The CDR3 totals 15 residues. Germline CDR1 SEHNR, CDR2 FQNEAQ (reference sequence).

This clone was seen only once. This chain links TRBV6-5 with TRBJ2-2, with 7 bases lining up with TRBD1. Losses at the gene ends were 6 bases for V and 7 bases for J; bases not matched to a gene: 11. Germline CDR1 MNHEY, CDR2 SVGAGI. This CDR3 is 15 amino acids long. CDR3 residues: CASSPADRDSGELFF. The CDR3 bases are TGTGCCAGCAGCCCAGCAGACAGGGATAGCGGGGAGCTGTTTTTT.

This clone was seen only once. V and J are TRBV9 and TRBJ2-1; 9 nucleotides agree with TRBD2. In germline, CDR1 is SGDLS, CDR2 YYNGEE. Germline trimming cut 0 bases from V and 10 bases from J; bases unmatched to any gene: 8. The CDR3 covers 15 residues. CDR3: CASSVEPSGIGEQFF. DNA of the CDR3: TGTGCCAGCAGCGTAGAGCCTAGCGGGATAGGAGAGCAGTTCTTC. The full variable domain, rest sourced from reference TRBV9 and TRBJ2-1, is DSGVTQTPKHLITATGQRVTLRCSPRSGDLSVYWYQQSLDQGLQFLIQYYNGEERAKGNILERFSAQQFPDLHSELNLSSLELGDSALYFCASSVEPSGIGEQFFGPGTRLTVL.

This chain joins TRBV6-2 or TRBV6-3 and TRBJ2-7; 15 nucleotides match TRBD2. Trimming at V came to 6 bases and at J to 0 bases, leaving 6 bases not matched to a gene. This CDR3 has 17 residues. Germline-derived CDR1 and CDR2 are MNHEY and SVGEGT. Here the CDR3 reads CASSPGTSGRPSYEQYF. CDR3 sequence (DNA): TGTGCCAGCAGCCCCGGGACTAGCGGGAGGCCCTCCTACGAGCAGTACTTC.

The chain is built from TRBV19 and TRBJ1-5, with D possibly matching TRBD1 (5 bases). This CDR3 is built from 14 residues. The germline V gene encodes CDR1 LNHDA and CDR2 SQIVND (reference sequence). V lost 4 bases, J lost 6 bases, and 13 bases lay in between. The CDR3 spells CASSNRLGAQPQHF. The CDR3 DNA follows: TGTGCCAGTAGTAATCGCTTAGGGGCTCAGCCCCAGCATTTT.

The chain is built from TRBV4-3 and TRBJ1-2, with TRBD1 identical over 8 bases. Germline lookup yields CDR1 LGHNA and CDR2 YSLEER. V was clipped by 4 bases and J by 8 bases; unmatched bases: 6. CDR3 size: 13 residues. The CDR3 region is CASSPGQGGGYTF. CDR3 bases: TGCGCCAGCAGCCCCGGACAGGGAGGAGGCTACACCTTC.